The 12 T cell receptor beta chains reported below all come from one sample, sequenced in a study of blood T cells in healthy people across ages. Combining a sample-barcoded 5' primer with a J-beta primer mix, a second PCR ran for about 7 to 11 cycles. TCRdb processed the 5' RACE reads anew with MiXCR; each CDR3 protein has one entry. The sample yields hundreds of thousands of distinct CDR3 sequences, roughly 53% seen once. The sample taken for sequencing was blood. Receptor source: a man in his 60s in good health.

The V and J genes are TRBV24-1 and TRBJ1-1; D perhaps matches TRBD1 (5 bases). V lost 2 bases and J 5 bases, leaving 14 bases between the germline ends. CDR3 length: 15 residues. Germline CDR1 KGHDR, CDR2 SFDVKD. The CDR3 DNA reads TGTGCCACCAGTGATTCCCGGGGGGGGAGAACTGAAGCTTTCTTT. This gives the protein CATSDSRGGRTEAFF.

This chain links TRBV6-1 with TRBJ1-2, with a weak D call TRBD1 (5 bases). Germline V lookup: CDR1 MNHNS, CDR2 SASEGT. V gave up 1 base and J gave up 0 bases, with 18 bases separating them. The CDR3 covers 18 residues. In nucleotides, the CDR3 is TGTGCCAGCAGTGAAGTGTACCCCTCACAGGAACCTAACTATGGCTACACCTTC. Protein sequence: CASSEVYPSQEPNYGYTF.

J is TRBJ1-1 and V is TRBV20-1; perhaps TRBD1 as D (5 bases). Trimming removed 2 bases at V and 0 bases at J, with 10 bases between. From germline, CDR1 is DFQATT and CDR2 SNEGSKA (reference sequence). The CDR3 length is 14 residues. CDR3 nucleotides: TGCAGTGCTAGACTGGCAGGGTTGAACACTGAAGCTTTCTTT. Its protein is CSARLAGLNTEAFF.

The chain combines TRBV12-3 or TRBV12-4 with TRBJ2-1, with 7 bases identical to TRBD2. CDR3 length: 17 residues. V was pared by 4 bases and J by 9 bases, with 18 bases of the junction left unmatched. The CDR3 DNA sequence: TGTGCCAGCAGTTCCCAAAGACTACAGCGGGGAACGGGTGAGCAGTTCTTC. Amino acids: CASSSQRLQRGTGEQFF.

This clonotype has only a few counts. Written as DNA, the CDR3 is TGCAGCGTTGAGTCAGGGGTGTCCTACGAGCAGTACTTC. Protein sequence: CSVESGVSYEQYF. V is TRBV29-1 and J is TRBJ2-7; D perhaps matches TRBD1 (6 bases). The germline CDR1 and CDR2 sequences are SQVTM and ANQGSEA. V was clipped by 3 bases and J by 1 base, with 10 bases between them. This CDR3 has 13 amino acids.

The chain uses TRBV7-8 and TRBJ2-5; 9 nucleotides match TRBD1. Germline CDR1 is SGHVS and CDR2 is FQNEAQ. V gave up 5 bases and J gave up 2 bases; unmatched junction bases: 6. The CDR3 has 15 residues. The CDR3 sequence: CASSTQGARQETQYF. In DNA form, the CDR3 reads TGTGCCAGCAGCACACAGGGGGCGCGGCAAGAGACCCAGTACTTC.

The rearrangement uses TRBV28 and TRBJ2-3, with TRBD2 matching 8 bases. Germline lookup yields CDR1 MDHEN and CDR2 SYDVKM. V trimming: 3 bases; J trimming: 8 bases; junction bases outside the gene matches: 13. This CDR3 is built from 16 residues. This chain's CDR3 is CASSFSLGGVPATQYF. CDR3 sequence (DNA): TGTGCCAGCAGTTTCTCCCTCGGGGGGGTCCCAGCTACGCAGTATTTT. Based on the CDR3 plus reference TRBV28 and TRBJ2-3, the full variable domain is DVKVTQSSRYLVKRTGEKVFLECVQDMDHENMFWYRQDPGLGLRLIYFSYDVKMKEKGDIPEGYSVSREKKERFSLILESASTNQTSMYLCASSFSLGGVPATQYFGPGTRLTVL.

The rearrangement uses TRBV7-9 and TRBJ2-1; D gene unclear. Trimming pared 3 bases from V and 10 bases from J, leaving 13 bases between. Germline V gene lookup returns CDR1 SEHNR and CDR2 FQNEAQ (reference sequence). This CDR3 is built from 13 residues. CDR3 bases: TGTGCCAGCAGCTTGGCAGGTCAACGGGAGCAGTTCTTC. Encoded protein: CASSLAGQREQFF.

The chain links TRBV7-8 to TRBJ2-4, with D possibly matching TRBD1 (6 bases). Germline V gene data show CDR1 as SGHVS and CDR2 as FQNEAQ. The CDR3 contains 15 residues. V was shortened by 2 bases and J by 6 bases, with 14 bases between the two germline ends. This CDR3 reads CASSLYTGPTNIQYF. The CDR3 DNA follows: TGTGCCAGCAGCTTATATACAGGGCCGACAAACATTCAGTACTTC.

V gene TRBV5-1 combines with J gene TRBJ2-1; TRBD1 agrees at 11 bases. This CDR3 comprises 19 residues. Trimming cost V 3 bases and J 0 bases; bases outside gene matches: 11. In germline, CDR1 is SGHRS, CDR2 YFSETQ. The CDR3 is CASSSMGQGGTSSYNEQFF. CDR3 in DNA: TGCGCCAGCAGCTCAATGGGACAGGGGGGGACTAGCTCCTACAATGAGCAGTTCTTC.

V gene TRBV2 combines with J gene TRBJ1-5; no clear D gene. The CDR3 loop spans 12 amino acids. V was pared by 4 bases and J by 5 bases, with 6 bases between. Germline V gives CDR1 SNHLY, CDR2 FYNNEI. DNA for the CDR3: TGTGCCAGCAGTGTCGGGTATCAGCCCCAGCATTTT. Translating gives CASSVGYQPQHF.

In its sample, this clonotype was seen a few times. CDR3 sequence (DNA): TGTGCCAGCGAGCGGGATGGGGCATCCTACAATGAGCAGTTCTTC. This codes for CASERDGASYNEQFF. This chain connects TRBV5-8 to TRBJ2-1; TRBD2 matches 7 bases. Losses at the gene ends were 7 bases for V and 1 base for J; bases not matched to a gene: 8. The CDR3 sequence is 15 residues long. Per the germline V gene, CDR1 is SGHTS and CDR2 is YDEGEE.